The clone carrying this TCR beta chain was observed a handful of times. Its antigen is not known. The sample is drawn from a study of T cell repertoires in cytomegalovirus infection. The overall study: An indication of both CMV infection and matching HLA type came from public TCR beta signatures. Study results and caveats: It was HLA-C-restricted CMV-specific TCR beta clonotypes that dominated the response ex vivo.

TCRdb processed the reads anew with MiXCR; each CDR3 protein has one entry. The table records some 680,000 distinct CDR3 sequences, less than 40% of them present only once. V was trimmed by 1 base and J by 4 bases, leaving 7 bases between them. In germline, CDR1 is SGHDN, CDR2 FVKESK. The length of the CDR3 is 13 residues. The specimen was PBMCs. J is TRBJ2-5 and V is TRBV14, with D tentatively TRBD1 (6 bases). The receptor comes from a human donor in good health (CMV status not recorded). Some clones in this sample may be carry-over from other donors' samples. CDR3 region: CASSQGGGETQYF. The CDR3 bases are TGTGCCAGCAGCCAAGGAGGGGGAGAGACCCAGTACTTC.